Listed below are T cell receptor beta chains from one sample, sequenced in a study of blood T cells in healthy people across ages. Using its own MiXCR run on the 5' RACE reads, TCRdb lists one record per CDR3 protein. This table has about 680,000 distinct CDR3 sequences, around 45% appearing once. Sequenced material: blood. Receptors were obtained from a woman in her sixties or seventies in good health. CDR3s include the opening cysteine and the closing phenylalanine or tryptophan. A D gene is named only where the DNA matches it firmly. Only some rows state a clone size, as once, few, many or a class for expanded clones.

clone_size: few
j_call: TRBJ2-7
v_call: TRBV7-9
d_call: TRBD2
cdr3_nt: TGTGCCAGCGGACAACTAGCGGGAGTGTACGAGCAGTACTTC
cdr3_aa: CASGQLAGVYEQYF

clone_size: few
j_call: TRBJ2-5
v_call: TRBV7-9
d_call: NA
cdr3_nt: TGTGCCAGCAGCCAACAGAGGAGTCCAGATCAGGAGACCCAGTACTTC
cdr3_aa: CASSQQRSPDQETQYF

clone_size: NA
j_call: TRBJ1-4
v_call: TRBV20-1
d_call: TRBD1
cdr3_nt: TGCAGTGCTAGAGTACAGGGGGGAGAGGAAAAACTGTTTTTT
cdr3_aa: CSARVQGGEEKLFF

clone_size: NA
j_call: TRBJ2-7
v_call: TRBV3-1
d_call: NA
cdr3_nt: TGTGCCAGCAGCCAAGTGCTAGCCGCATCCTACGAGCAGTACTTC
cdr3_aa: CASSQVLAASYEQYF

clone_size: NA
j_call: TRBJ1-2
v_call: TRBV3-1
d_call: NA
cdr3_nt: TGTGCCAGCAGCCAAGATCTTACAGTCAGGGACTATGGCTACACCTTC
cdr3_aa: CASSQDLTVRDYGYTF

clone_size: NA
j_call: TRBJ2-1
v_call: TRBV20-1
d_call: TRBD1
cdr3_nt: TGCAGTGCCAACCGACAGGGGTCCTACAATGAGCAGTTCTTC
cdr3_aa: CSANRQGSYNEQFF

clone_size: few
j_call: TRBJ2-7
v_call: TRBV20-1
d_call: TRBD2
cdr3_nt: TGCAGTGCCTCGACAAGCGGGGCGGTCTCCTACGAGCAGTACTTC
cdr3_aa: CSASTSGAVSYEQYF

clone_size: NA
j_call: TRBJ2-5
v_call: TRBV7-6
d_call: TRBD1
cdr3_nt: TGTGCCAGCAGCCTTCATTGGGGGACAGGGGAGGAGCAGTACTTC
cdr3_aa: CASSLHWGTGEEQYF

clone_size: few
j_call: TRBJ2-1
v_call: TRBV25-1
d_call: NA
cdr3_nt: TGTGCCAGCTCCGGGACTTTCCCCTACAATGAGCAGTTCTTC
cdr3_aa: CASSGTFPYNEQFF

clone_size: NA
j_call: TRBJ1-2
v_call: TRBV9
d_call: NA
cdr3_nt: TGTGCCAGCAGCGCATGGAATGGGGGCGGCTATGGCTACACCTTC
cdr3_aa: CASSAWNGGGYGYTF

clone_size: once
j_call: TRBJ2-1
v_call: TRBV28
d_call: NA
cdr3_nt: TGTGCCAGCAGTTTAGCCGGAAGTTACCACGAGCAGTTCTTC
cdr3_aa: CASSLAGSYHEQFF

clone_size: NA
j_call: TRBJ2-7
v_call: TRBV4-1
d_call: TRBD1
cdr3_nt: TGCGCCAGCAGCCGGGACAGTCCCTCCTACGAGCAGTACTTC
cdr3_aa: CASSRDSPSYEQYF

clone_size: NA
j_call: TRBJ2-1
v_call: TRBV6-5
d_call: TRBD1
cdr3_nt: TGTGCCAGCAGCCTACTGGGACAGTGGAATGAGCAGTTCTTC
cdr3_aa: CASSLLGQWNEQFF

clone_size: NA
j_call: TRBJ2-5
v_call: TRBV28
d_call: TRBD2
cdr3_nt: TGTGCCAGCAGTTTAACGGTAGCGGGAGGTTGGGAGACCCAGTACTTC
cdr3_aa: CASSLTVAGGWETQYF

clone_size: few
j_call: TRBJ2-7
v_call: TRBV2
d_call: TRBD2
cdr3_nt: TGTGCCAGCAGAGGACTAGCGGGAGGGAATGAGCAGTACTTC
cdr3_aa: CASRGLAGGNEQYF

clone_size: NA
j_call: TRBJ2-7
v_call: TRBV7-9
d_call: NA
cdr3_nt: TGTGCCAGCGGACGACAGGGAGGCGAGCAGTACTTC
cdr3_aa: CASGRQGGEQYF

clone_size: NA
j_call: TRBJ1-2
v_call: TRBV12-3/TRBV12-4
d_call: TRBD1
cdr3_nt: TGTGCCAGCAGTCGAGACAGGGTTGGCTACACCTTC
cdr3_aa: CASSRDRVGYTF